This entry is about one T cell receptor beta chain. The V gene lost 2 bases and the J gene lost 1 base, with 9 bases spanning the gap. The germline V gene encodes CDR1 MNHEY and CDR2 SMNVEV (reference sequence). The CDR3 extends over 14 amino acids. The data stem from a study of T cell responses to AZD1222 COVID-19 vaccine. Assay used: immunoSEQ multiplex PCR; TCRdb lists only in-frame clones, some missing. The sample includes 120,000 to 150,000 clones, about 86% of them seen just once. The chain has TRBV27 and TRBJ2-7; D remains unclear. The clonotype originates from an adult who received the AZD1222 COVID-19 vaccine. The source material was peripheral blood, sampled 28 days after the second AZD1222 dose. The CDR3 loop is CASSLEPSSYEQYF. In DNA, the CDR3 is TGTGCCAGCAGTTTAGAACCTAGTTCCTACGAGCAGTACTTC.